These 30 T cell receptor beta chains originate from one sample sequenced in a study of T cell responses to AZD1222 COVID-19 vaccine. The assay was immunoSEQ multiplex PCR, and TCRdb's table has in-frame clones only and misses some. The data contain under 120,000 clones, roughly nine tenths of them seen just once; the ten biggest clones take up over 2%. The sequenced sample was peripheral blood, obtained 28 days after the second AZD1222 dose. These receptors were taken from an adult who received the AZD1222 COVID-19 vaccine.

The gene calls are TRBV2 and TRBJ1-5; D not resolved. The V end lost 5 bases, the J end lost 5 bases, and 25 bases lay between the germline ends. The CDR3 sequence is 18 residues long. The V gene's germline CDR1 is SNHLY and CDR2 FYNNEI. CDR3: CASSLTAGRVTRDQPQHF. CDR3 in DNA: TGTGCCAGCAGTCTCACAGCTGGACGGGTAACTAGGGATCAGCCCCAGCATTTT.

The genes are TRBV30 and TRBJ2-1, with TRBD2 identical over 11 bases. The V gene end was trimmed by 2 bases and the J gene end by 0 bases; junction bases not matched to a gene: 15. The CDR3 sequence is 20 residues long. From germline, CDR1 is GTSNPN and CDR2 SVGIG (reference sequence). CDR3 sequence: CAWSTLAGSGRENSYNEQFF. CDR3 DNA sequence: TGTGCCTGGAGTACTCTAGCCGGTAGCGGGAGGGAAAACTCCTACAATGAGCAGTTCTTC.

This rearrangement joins TRBV28 to TRBJ2-5, with 15 nucleotides matching TRBD2. The CDR3 has 15 residues. J was trimmed by 4 bases and V by 8 bases; bases with no gene match: 5. CDR1 and CDR2 from the germline V gene are MDHEN and SYDVKM. CDR3 sequence reads: CASLGLAGGVETQYF. CDR3 bases: TGTGCCAGCTTGGGACTAGCGGGAGGAGTAGAGACCCAGTACTTC.

CDR3: CASSLDPQRPDTQYF. CDR3 nucleotides: TGTGCCAGCAGCTTGGACCCCCAGCGTCCAGATACGCAGTATTTT. The chain combines TRBV5-4 with TRBJ2-3; D ambiguous. Trimming cost V 0 bases and J 4 bases, with 12 bases left between them. The CDR3 is 15 residues long. In germline, CDR1 is SGHNT, CDR2 YYREEE (reference sequence).

This rearrangement joins TRBV6-5 to TRBJ1-2; a weak D match, TRBD1 (6 bases). This CDR3 contains 13 residues. CDR1 is MNHEY and CDR2 is SVGAGI in the germline V gene. Trimming pared 6 bases from V and 7 bases from J, leaving 15 bases between. The CDR3 DNA is TGTGCCAGCAGGGCCCAGGGGACAAGTGGCTACACCTTC. As protein: CASRAQGTSGYTF.

This chain joins TRBV6-2 or TRBV6-3 and TRBJ2-7, with D possibly TRBD2 on 6 matching bases. CDR1 MNHEY and CDR2 SVGEGT come from the germline V gene. The CDR3 loop spans 17 amino acids. Trimming pared 0 bases from V and 4 bases from J, leaving 19 bases between. This CDR3 is CASSYSDLGGWIYEQYF. The CDR3, as DNA: TGTGCCAGCAGTTACTCGGACCTCGGGGGATGGATATACGAGCAGTACTTC.

J is TRBJ2-2 and V is TRBV13; 7 bases map to TRBD1. V shed 10 bases, J shed 0 bases, and the junction held 17 bases outside the gene matches. Per germline, CDR1 PRHDT and CDR2 FYEKMQ (reference sequence). The CDR3 runs to 18 residues. The chain's CDR3 is CAIPNRGVGTANTGELFF. CDR3 in DNA: TGTGCCATCCCCAACCGAGGGGTCGGGACAGCGAACACCGGGGAGCTGTTTTTT.

The V and J genes are TRBV6-2 or TRBV6-3 and TRBJ1-6; D unresolved. V was cut by 6 bases and J by 10 bases, with 13 bases left in between. Germline V gene sequence: CDR1 MNHEY, CDR2 SVGEGT. The CDR3 runs to 13 residues. In DNA form, the CDR3 reads TGTGCCAGCAGCCGGGCCTCTGGGTCACCCCTCCACTTT. Protein: CASSRASGSPLHF.

This clone was observed a few times. The rearrangement joins TRBV27 to TRBJ2-5, with 10 bases lining up with TRBD2. The CDR3 is 16 amino acids. V was pared by 5 bases and J by 5 bases, with 11 bases of the junction left unmatched. Germline-derived CDR1 and CDR2 are MNHEY and SMNVEV (reference sequence). CDR3: CASSRGGLAGAETQYF. The DNA of the CDR3 is TGTGCCAGCAGTCGGGGGGGGCTAGCGGGAGCCGAGACCCAGTACTTC.

This rearrangement joins TRBV28 to TRBJ2-1; no firm D call. This CDR3 has 15 amino acids. V shed 2 bases and J shed 0 bases, with 8 bases lying between them. The germline V gene encodes CDR1 MDHEN and CDR2 SYDVKM. The CDR3 DNA follows: TGTGCCAGCAGTTTACGGCTATTCTCCTACAATGAGCAGTTCTTC. Amino acids: CASSLRLFSYNEQFF.

J is TRBJ1-1 and V is TRBV7-8; D is undetermined. The germline V gene has CDR1 SGHVS and CDR2 FQNEAQ. The CDR3 length is 14 residues. Trimming removed 3 bases at V and 0 bases at J, with 8 bases between. The CDR3 coding sequence is TGTGCCAGCAGCTTTAGGGTGCTGAACACTGAAGCTTTCTTT. Encoded protein: CASSFRVLNTEAFF.

The CDR3 is CASSLTGSSYEQYF. Here the CDR3 DNA reads TGCGCCAGCAGCTTGACAGGGTCATCCTACGAGCAGTACTTC. The genes are TRBV5-1 and TRBJ2-7; a weak D match, TRBD1 (6 bases). CDR1 SGHRS and CDR2 YFSETQ come from the germline V gene. Trimming removed 1 base at V and 1 base at J, with 9 bases between. The CDR3 runs 14 residues.

This clone was recorded once. The genes are TRBV5-6 and TRBJ2-7; 13 bases match TRBD2. Germline CDR1 is SGHDT and CDR2 is YYEEEE. Losses at the gene ends were 3 bases for V and 12 bases for J; bases not matched to a gene: 9. This CDR3 spans 14 amino acids. CDR3 DNA sequence: TGTGCCAGCAGCTCCGGACTAGCGGGAGAACGGTTGTACTTC. This translates into CASSSGLAGERLYF. The variable domain in full, with the rest retrieved from reference TRBV5-6 and TRBJ2-7, is DAGVTQSPTHLIKTRGQQVTLRCSPKSGHDTVSWYQQALGQGPQFIFQYYEEEERQRGNFPDRFSGHQFPNYSSELNVNALLLGDSALYLCASSSGLAGERLYFGPGTRLTVT.

The chain is built from TRBV5-6 and TRBJ2-7; D uncertain. This CDR3 is 11 amino acids long. The V end was cut by 0 bases, the J end by 5 bases, with 3 bases between. CDR1 is SGHDT and CDR2 is YYEEEE in the germline V gene. CDR3 DNA sequence: TGTGCCAGCAGCTTGGCAAACGAGCAGTACTTC. Protein sequence: CASSLANEQYF. The entire variable domain, with the rest obtained from reference TRBV5-6 and TRBJ2-7, is as follows: DAGVTQSPTHLIKTRGQQVTLRCSPKSGHDTVSWYQQALGQGPQFIFQYYEEEERQRGNFPDRFSGHQFPNYSSELNVNALLLGDSALYLCASSLANEQYFGPGTRLTVT.

This rearrangement joins TRBV5-1 to TRBJ2-3; D not certain. This CDR3 has 14 amino acids. Germline V gives CDR1 SGHRS, CDR2 YFSETQ. The germline V and J ends were trimmed by 2 bases and 0 bases, with 7 bases remaining between them. CDR3 sequence (DNA): TGCGCCAGCAGCTTCTTCCCTAGCACAGATACGCAGTATTTT. Translated: CASSFFPSTDTQYF. The full variable domain, rest sourced from reference TRBV5-1 and TRBJ2-3, is KAGVTQTPRYLIKTRGQQVTLSCSPISGHRSVSWYQQTPGQGLQFLFEYFSETQRNKGNFPGRFSGRQFSNSRSEMNVSTLELGDSALYLCASSFFPSTDTQYFGPGTRLTVL.

The rearrangement links TRBV6-1 to TRBJ2-2; 7 bases match TRBD1. Germline CDR1 reads MNHNS; CDR2 reads SASEGT. CDR3 length equals 18 residues. V dropped 2 bases and J dropped 0; count of bases not matched to a gene: 9. DNA for the CDR3: TGTGCCAGCAGTGAATCCATTCGAGGGGGCGCGAACACCGGGGAGCTGTTTTTT. Translation gives CASSESIRGGANTGELFF.

The rearrangement joins TRBV28 to TRBJ2-7, with D perhaps TRBD1 (5 bases). The CDR3 runs 14 residues. CDR1 and CDR2 from the germline V gene are MDHEN and SYDVKM. Trimming removed 4 bases at V and 2 bases at J, with 12 bases between. DNA of the CDR3: TGTGCCAGCAGTTCTCACAGGATGCCCTACGAGCAGTACTTC. Translating it yields CASSSHRMPYEQYF.

CDR3 sequence: CASPLGGQNSNQPQHF. The CDR3 coding sequence is TGCGCCAGCCCTCTGGGTGGTCAGAATAGCAATCAGCCCCAGCATTTT. The rearrangement joins TRBV10-1 to TRBJ1-5; D is undetermined. From germline, CDR1 is WNHNN and CDR2 SYGVQD (reference sequence). The CDR3 is 16 residues long. V gave up 8 bases and J gave up 0 bases, with 17 bases separating them.

V is TRBV15 and J is TRBJ2-1; 9 nucleotides line up with TRBD2. This CDR3 comprises 17 residues. CDR1 and CDR2 from the germline V gene are LNHNV and YYDKDF (reference sequence). Unmatched junction bases numbered 14, after V lost 5 bases and J lost 6 bases. CDR3 sequence reads: CATSGTAGGPYRNEQFF. CDR3 nucleotide sequence: TGTGCCACCAGCGGGACGGCGGGAGGGCCTTACCGCAATGAGCAGTTCTTC. The variable domain in full, completed from reference TRBV15 and TRBJ2-1, reads DAMVIQNPRYQVTQFGKPVTLSCSQTLNHNVMYWYQQKSSQAPKLLFHYYDKDFNNEADTPDNFQSRRPNTSFCFLDIRSPGLGDTAMYLCATSGTAGGPYRNEQFFGPGTRLTVL.

The rearrangement links TRBV9 to TRBJ2-7; TRBD2 is a possible D gene (6 bases). The CDR3 length is 16 residues. V gave up 4 bases and J gave up 0 bases, with 17 bases separating them. Germline-derived CDR1 and CDR2 are SGDLS and YYNGEE. As DNA, the CDR3 is TGTGCCAGCAGCTTCGGAGGTCTCGGGGGCTCCTACGAGCAGTACTTC. Translating gives CASSFGGLGGSYEQYF.

The genes are TRBV7-8 and TRBJ2-7; 7 nucleotides line up with TRBD1. The germline gives CDR1 SGHVS, CDR2 FQNEAQ. This CDR3 is 17 amino acids long. V was clipped by 4 bases and J by 2 bases; unmatched bases: 14. The CDR3 spells CASSSSYPDRSAYEQYF. The CDR3 nucleotides are TGTGCCAGCAGCTCGTCATATCCGGACAGGTCAGCCTACGAGCAGTACTTC.

This chain joins TRBV27 and TRBJ2-2; D is undetermined. Germline V lookup: CDR1 MNHEY, CDR2 SMNVEV (reference sequence). V lost 8 bases and J lost 4, with 14 bases in between. The CDR3 sequence is 14 residues long. In DNA form, the CDR3 reads TGTGCCAGCTCCCACCAGCTTATCACCGGGGAGCTGTTTTTT. Protein sequence: CASSHQLITGELFF.

This clone was picked up one time. A much larger clone differs from this one at a single base, so this may be a read error. The CDR3 sequence: CASSLVGYEQYF. The CDR3 DNA reads TGTGCCAGCAGCTTGGTGGGCTACGAGCAGTACTTC. The rearrangement links TRBV5-5 to TRBJ2-7; D remains unclear. Germline CDR1 and CDR2: SGHKS and YYEKEE (reference sequence). V was clipped by 0 bases and J by 3 bases, with 4 bases between them. The CDR3 is 12 amino acids.

This sequence joins TRBV21-1 and TRBJ2-2; the table's D call of TRBD2 was not tested on the DNA. TRBV21-1 is deemed a pseudogene. The CDR3 covers 18 residues. CDR3 DNA: TGTGCCAGCAGCAAAGTACCGACTAGCGGGAGTTGTACCGGGGAGCTGTTTTTT. Protein sequence: CASSKVPTSGSCTGELFF.

The chain combines TRBV3-1 (or the pseudogene TRBV3-2) with TRBJ1-1; no clear D gene. The CDR3 loop spans 13 amino acids. With 1 base removed from V and 1 base from J, the gap between germline ends came to 4 bases. Germline V gives CDR1 LGHDT, CDR2 YNNKEL (reference sequence). The CDR3 DNA reads as TGTGCCAGCAGCCAAGCCAGGAACACTGAAGCTTTCTTT. Its protein is CASSQARNTEAFF.

The chain links TRBV5-1 to TRBJ2-5; no clear D. V shed 1 base and J shed 5 bases, with 12 bases lying between them. The germline V gene has CDR1 SGHRS and CDR2 YFSETQ. There are 14 residues in the CDR3. This CDR3 is CASSLNSNWETQYF. DNA for the CDR3: TGCGCCAGCAGCTTGAACTCCAACTGGGAGACCCAGTACTTC.

V is TRBV19 and J is TRBJ1-1; 12 positions match TRBD1. After removal of 4 bases from V and 3 bases from J, the junction contained 6 bases not matched to a gene. The CDR3 loop spans 16 amino acids. Germline-derived CDR1 and CDR2 are LNHDA and SQIVND (reference sequence). The CDR3 nucleotides read TGTGCCAGTAGTACCGGGACAGGGGGCGCGGACACTGAAGCTTTCTTT. Protein sequence: CASSTGTGGADTEAFF.

As for this clone: This same CDR3 is encoded by further DNA sequences in the sample. The gene calls are TRBV7-9 and TRBJ2-1; D is unresolved. V was trimmed by 1 base and J by 8 bases, leaving 6 bases between them. Germline V gene data show CDR1 as SEHNR and CDR2 as FQNEAQ (reference sequence). The CDR3 runs to 12 residues. This CDR3 reads CASSLVGYEQFF. For the CDR3, the DNA is TGTGCCAGCAGCTTAGTAGGGTATGAGCAGTTCTTC.

The chain carries TRBV7-6 and TRBJ2-7; the D gene is possibly TRBD1 (5 bases). There are 14 residues in the CDR3. With 1 base removed from V and 5 bases from J, the gap between germline ends came to 12 bases. The V gene's germline CDR1 is SGHVS and CDR2 FNYEAQ. As DNA, the CDR3 is TGTGCCAGCAGCTTAGGGCAGGGTATCAACGAGCAGTACTTC. Translating it yields CASSLGQGINEQYF.

This sequence joins TRBV15 and TRBJ2-1; D perhaps matches TRBD2 (5 bases). V was pared by 8 bases and J by 0 bases, with 14 bases between. The length of the CDR3 is 15 residues. The germline V gene has CDR1 LNHNV and CDR2 YYDKDF (reference sequence). The CDR3 DNA is TGTGCCACCGCGGGTATCAGGAGCTCCTACAATGAGCAGTTCTTC. This translates into CATAGIRSSYNEQFF. Drawing the rest from reference TRBV15 and TRBJ2-1, the complete variable domain is DAMVIQNPRYQVTQFGKPVTLSCSQTLNHNVMYWYQQKSSQAPKLLFHYYDKDFNNEADTPDNFQSRRPNTSFCFLDIRSPGLGDTAMYLCATAGIRSSYNEQFFGPGTRLTVL.